Below, 4 T cell receptor beta chains from the same sample are listed, as sequenced in a study of blood T cell repertoires in COVID-19. Only in-frame clones appear in the TCRdb table, and some are missing; sequencing was by immunoSEQ multiplex PCR. The sample holds about 160,000 clones, 80% to 90% seen once. The sequencing input was peripheral blood. Source of these receptors: a human donor in a cohort sampled during active COVID-19.

Only a few counts were recorded for this clone. The rearrangement joins TRBV24-1 to TRBJ1-2; D is perhaps TRBD1 (6 bases). The CDR3 is 15 amino acids. The germline V and J ends were trimmed by 9 bases and 1 base, with 17 bases remaining between them. Germline-derived CDR1 and CDR2 are KGHDR and SFDVKD. CDR3 residues: CATLGHDGLNYGYTF. The DNA for the CDR3 is TGTGCCACCTTGGGACACGACGGACTTAACTATGGCTACACCTTC.

This clone was found many times. V is TRBV7-2 and J is TRBJ1-2, with 8 bases aligning to TRBD1. V shed 5 bases, J shed 2 bases, and the junction held 10 bases outside the gene matches. Germline V gives CDR1 SGHTA, CDR2 FQGNSA. This CDR3 region has 16 residues. The CDR3 protein is CASSPQDRASNYGYTF. Written as DNA, the CDR3 is TGTGCCAGCAGCCCACAGGACAGGGCCTCGAACTATGGCTACACCTTC.

V is TRBV6-2 or TRBV6-3 and J is TRBJ1-1; TRBD1 might be the D (5 bases). This CDR3 comprises 15 residues. Looked up from germline, CDR1 is MNHEY and CDR2 is SVGEGT. The V and J ends lost 4 bases and 4 bases respectively, with 16 bases between them. The CDR3 bases are TGTGCCAGCAGTTCCCCAGGGAGGAGAGGCACTGAAGCTTTCTTT. The encoded protein is CASSSPGRRGTEAFF.

The rearrangement links TRBV12-3 or TRBV12-4 to TRBJ1-2, with 7 bases identical to TRBD1. The CDR3 extends over 13 amino acids. V shed 6 bases, J shed 7 bases, and the junction held 8 bases outside the gene matches. The CDR3: CASSATGDSGYTF. As DNA, the CDR3 is TGTGCCAGCAGCGCAACAGGGGACTCTGGCTACACCTTC.